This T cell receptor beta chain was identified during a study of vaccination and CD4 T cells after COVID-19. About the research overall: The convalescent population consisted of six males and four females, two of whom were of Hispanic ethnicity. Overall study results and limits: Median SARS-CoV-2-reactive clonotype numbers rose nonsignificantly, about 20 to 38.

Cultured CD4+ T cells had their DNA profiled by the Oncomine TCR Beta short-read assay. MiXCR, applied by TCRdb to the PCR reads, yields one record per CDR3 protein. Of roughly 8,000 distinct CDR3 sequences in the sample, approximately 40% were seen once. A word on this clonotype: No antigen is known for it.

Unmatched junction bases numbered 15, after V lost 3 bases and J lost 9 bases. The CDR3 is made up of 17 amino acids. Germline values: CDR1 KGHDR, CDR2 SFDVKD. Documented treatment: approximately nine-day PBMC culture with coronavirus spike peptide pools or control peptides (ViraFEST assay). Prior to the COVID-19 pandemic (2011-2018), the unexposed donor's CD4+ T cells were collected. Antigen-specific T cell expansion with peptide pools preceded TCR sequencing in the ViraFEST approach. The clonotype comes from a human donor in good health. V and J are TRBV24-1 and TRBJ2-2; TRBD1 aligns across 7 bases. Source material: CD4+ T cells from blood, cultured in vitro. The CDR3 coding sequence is TGTGCCACCAGTGATCCACCTCTCCGGGACAGCCAAAGGGAGCTGTTTTTT. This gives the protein CATSDPPLRDSQRELFF.